This TCR beta chain was obtained from a study of blood T cell repertoires in COVID-19. Profiling relied on immunoSEQ multiplex PCR, and the TCRdb table lists in-frame clones only, not all of them. Altogether about 230,000 clones are present, around 86% being singletons, with the ten largest covering approximately 10%. Per germline, CDR1 MNHEY and CDR2 SMNVEV (reference sequence). V dropped 5 bases and J dropped 0; count of bases not matched to a gene: 28. The CDR3 covers 23 residues. This TCR was sampled from a man aged 45-65 years with COVID-19, enrolled during active disease. The gene calls are TRBV27 and TRBJ2-7, with TRBD1 matching over 10 bases. The sequenced sample was peripheral blood. The CDR3 DNA reads as TGTGCCAGCAGTCCCCTACCGACAGGGGGCGATTGGGTTTTGTCTTACAGCTCCTACGAGCAGTACTTC. It is translated as CASSPLPTGGDWVLSYSSYEQYF.